This TCR beta chain originates from a study of T cells in Graves' hyperthyroidism and ophthalmopathy. The source material, RNA transcripts, was used to amplify TCR beta CDR3 regions. Researchers ran a first-round RT-PCR on the TCR CDR3 using the HTBI primer set. TCRdb re-analysed the multiplex PCR reads in MiXCR, keeping a single row per CDR3 protein. The sample carries approximately 640,000 distinct CDR3 sequences, 15% to 20% recorded once. This sample holds PBMCs from approximately 9 ml fresh peripheral blood. The CDR3 totals 13 residues. V was pared by 2 bases and J by 15 bases, with 6 bases of the junction left unmatched. Germline-derived CDR1 and CDR2 are SEHNR and FQNEAQ (reference sequence).

The sample comprised blood. This sequence joins TRBV7-9 and TRBJ2-1; 11 nucleotides align to TRBD2. The sequence came from a man aged 50-60 years with Graves' hyperthyroidism. The CDR3 is CASSLSLAGGLFF. In DNA form, the CDR3 reads TGTGCCAGCAGCTTAAGCCTAGCGGGAGGATTGTTCTTC.